This TCR beta chain was recovered during a study of T cell responses to AZD1222 COVID-19 vaccine. Of note for this clone: As yet, its antigen is unknown.

Germline CDR1 LNHDA, CDR2 SQIVND (reference sequence). The junction had 3 bases not matched to a gene; V was cut back by 4 bases and J by 2 bases. CDR3 size: 14 residues. Study-level results: Within unmutated variant regions lay the reported targets of nearly half of spike-specific TCRs. The number of AZD1222 recipients seropositive at baseline was only five to seven. Vaccine-associated CD4 TCRs ranged over spike, dominating at 160-218 and 743-854.

TCRdb keeps only in-frame clones here, not all; method: immunoSEQ multiplex PCR. The sample carries approximately 180,000 clones, about 86% recorded once. The chain employs TRBV19 and TRBJ2-7; 9 bases match TRBD1. The origin of this receptor is an adult in good health. Sequences were derived from peripheral blood, sampled on day 0 of AZD1222 vaccination. CDR3 bases: TGTGCCAGTAGTACAGGGACAGGGACCTACGAGCAGTACTTC. As protein: CASSTGTGTYEQYF.